The clone carrying this T cell receptor beta chain was counted many times. The source of the sample is a study of regulatory T cells in long-lasting Graves disease. Arm-PCR of CDR3 regions with iRepertoire HTBI primers generated TCR beta libraries. TCRdb re-derived calls from the multiplex PCR reads in MiXCR, one entry per CDR3 protein. The sample contains about 460,000 distinct CDR3 sequences, 12% to 15% of which appear only once. CDR1 is LNHDA, CDR2 SQIVND, per germline (reference sequence). J gave up 2 bases and V 5 bases, and 3 bases lay outside the gene matches. The CDR3 is 15 residues long. Time point defined: newly diagnosed GD, antithyroid drugs for less than 3 months. PBMC RNA served as the TCR library source. These data were likewise used in another study, on T cells in Graves' hyperthyroidism and ophthalmopathy. As that study records: Used for diagnoses were clinical symptoms, serum thyroxine and TRAb, thyroid ultrasound and orbital computed tomography. The majority of expanded thyroid clonotypes above 0.001 also appeared in blood.

The J gene is TRBJ2-3, the V gene TRBV19; 11 nucleotides match TRBD2. The material sequenced was peripheral blood mononuclear cells (PBMCs), taken at new diagnosis, from a patient treated with antithyroid drugs. This receptor was identified in a woman aged 45-65 years with Graves disease. The CDR3 sequence: CASSELAGVTDTQYF. The CDR3 DNA reads as TGTGCCAGTAGTGAACTAGCGGGAGTCACAGATACGCAGTATTTT.